The T cell receptor (beta chain) under discussion was sequenced for a study of T cell changes during pregnancy in multiple sclerosis. This clone was seen only once. Here immunoSEQ multiplex PCR was the method, and the copy in TCRdb shows in-frame clones only, minus some. The repertoire includes 60,000 to 90,000 clones, about nine tenths of them detected once, and approximately 2% sits in the top ten. The germline V and J ends were trimmed by 4 bases and 2 bases, with 9 bases remaining between them. The CDR3 spans 13 residues. Germline CDR1 and CDR2: SGHRS and YFSETQ. The chain carries TRBV5-1 and TRBJ2-5, with D perhaps matching TRBD1 (6 bases). The receptor comes from a female donor with multiple sclerosis, enrolled in a pregnancy study. The source material was peripheral blood, sampled before pregnancy. The CDR3 is CASSLQGQETQYF. CDR3 coding DNA: TGCGCCAGCAGCCTACAGGGTCAAGAGACCCAGTACTTC.